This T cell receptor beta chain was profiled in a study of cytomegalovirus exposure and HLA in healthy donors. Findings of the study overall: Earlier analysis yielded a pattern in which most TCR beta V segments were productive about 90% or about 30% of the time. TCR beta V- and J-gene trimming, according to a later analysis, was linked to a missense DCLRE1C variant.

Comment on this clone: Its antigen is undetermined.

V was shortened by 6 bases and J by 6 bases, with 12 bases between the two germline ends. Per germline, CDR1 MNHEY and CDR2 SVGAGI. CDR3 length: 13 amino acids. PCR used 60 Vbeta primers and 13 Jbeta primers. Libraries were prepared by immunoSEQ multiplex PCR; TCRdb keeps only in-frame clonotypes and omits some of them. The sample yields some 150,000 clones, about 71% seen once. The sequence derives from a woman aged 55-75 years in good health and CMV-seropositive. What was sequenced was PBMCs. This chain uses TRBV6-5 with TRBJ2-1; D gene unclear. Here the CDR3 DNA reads TGTGCCAGCAGGGGCACGGTAGGCAATGAGCAGTTCTTC. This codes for CASRGTVGNEQFF.